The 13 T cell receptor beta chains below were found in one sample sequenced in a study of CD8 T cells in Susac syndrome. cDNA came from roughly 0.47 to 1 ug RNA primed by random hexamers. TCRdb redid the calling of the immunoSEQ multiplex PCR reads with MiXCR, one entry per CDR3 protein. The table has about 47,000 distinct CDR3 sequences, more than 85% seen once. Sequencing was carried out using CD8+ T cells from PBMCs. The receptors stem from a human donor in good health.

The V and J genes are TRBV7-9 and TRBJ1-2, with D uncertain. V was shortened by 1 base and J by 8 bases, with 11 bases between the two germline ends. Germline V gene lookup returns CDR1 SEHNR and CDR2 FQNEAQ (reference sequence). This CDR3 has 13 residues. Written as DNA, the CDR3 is TGTGCCAGCAGCTTAGAGGCCCGGAGGGGCTACACCTTC. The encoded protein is CASSLEARRGYTF. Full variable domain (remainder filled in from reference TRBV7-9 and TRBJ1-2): DTGVSQNPRHKITKRGQNVTFRCDPISEHNRLYWYRQTLGQGPEFLTYFQNEAQLEKSRLLSDRFSAERPKGSFSTLEIQRTEQGDSAMYLCASSLEARRGYTFGSGTRLTVV.

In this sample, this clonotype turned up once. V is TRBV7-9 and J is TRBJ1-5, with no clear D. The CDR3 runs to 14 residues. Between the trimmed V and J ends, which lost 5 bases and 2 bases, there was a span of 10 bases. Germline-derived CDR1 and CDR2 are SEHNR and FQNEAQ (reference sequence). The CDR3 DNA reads TGTGCCAGCAGCCACACTGAGGGCAATCAGCCCCAGCATTTT. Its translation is CASSHTEGNQPQHF.

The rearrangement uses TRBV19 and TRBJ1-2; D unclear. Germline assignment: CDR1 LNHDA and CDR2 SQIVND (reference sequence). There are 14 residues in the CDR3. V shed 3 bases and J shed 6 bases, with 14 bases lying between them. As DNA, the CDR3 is TGTGCCAGTAGTATCAACAGTCATCCTGATGGCTACACCTTC. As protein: CASSINSHPDGYTF.

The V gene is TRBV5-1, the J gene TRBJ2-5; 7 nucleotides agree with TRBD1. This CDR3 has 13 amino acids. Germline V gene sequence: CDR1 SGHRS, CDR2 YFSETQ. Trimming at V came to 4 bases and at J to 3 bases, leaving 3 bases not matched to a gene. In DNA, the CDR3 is TGCGCCAGCAGCCCCGACAGGGAAGAGACCCAGTACTTC. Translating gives CASSPDREETQYF.

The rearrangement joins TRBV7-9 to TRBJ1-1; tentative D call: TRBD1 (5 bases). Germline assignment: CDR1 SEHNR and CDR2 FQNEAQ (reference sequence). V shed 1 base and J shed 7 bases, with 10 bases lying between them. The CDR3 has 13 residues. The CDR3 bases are TGTGCCAGCAGCTTAGGACAGCACCTTGAAGCTTTCTTT. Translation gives CASSLGQHLEAFF. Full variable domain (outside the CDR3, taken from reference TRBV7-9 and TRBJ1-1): DTGVSQNPRHKITKRGQNVTFRCDPISEHNRLYWYRQTLGQGPEFLTYFQNEAQLEKSRLLSDRFSAERPKGSFSTLEIQRTEQGDSAMYLCASSLGQHLEAFFGQGTRLTVV.

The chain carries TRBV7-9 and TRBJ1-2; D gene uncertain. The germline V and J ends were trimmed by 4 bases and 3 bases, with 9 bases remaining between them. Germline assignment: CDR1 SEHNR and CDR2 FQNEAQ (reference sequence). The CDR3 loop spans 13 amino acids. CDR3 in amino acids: CASSSSIYYGYTF. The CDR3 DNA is TGTGCCAGCAGCTCGAGCATTTACTATGGCTACACCTTC.

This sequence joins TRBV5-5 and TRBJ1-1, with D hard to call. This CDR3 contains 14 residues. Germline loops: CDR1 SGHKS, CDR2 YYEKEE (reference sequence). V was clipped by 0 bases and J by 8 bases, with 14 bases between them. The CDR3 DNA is TGTGCCAGCAGCTTGGCCCCGGGTACCGACGAAGCTTTCTTT. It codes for CASSLAPGTDEAFF.

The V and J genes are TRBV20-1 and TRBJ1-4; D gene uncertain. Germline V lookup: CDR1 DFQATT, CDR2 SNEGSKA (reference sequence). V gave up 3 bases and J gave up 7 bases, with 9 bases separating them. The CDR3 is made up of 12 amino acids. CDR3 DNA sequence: TGCAGTGCTAGGTCTGCAAGTGAAAAACTGTTTTTT. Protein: CSARSASEKLFF.

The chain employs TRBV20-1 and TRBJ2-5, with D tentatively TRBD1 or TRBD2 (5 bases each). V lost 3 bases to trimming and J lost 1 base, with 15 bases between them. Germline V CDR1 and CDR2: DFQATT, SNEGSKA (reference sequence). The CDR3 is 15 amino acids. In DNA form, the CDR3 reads TGCAGTGCTAGTGGGACCGCGGACATCCAAGAGACCCAGTACTTC. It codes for CSASGTADIQETQYF.

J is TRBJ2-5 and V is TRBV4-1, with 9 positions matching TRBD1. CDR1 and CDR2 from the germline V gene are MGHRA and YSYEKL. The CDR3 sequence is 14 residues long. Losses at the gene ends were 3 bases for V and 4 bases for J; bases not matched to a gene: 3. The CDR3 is CASSQLQGAETQYF. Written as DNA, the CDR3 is TGCGCCAGCAGCCAGCTACAGGGGGCAGAGACCCAGTACTTC.

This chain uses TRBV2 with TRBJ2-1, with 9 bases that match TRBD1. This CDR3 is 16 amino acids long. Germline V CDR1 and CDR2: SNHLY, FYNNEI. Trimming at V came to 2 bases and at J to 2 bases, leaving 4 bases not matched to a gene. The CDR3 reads CASSELGQGTYNEQFF. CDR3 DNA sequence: TGTGCCAGCAGTGAACTTGGACAGGGGACCTACAATGAGCAGTTCTTC. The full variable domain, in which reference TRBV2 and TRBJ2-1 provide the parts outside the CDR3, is EPEVTQTPSHQVTQMGQEVILRCVPISNHLYFYWYRQILGQKVEFLVSFYNNEISEKSEIFDDQFSVERPDGSNFTLKIRSTKLEDSAMYFCASSELGQGTYNEQFFGPGTRLTVL.

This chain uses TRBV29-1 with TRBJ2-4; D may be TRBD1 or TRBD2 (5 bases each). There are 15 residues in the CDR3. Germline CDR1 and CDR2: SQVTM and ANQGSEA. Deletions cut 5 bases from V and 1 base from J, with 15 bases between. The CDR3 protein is CSVIGDPGAKNIQYF. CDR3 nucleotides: TGCAGCGTTATCGGGGACCCCGGGGCCAAAAACATTCAGTACTTC.

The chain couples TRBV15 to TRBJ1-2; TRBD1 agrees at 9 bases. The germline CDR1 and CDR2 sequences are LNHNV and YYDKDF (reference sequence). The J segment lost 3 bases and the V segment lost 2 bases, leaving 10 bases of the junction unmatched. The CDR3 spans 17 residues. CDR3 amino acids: CATSRPGQGSIHYGYTF. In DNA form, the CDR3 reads TGTGCCACCAGCAGACCGGGACAGGGATCAATCCACTATGGCTACACCTTC.